The 27 T cell receptor beta chains below all came from one sample that was sequenced in a study of Ad26.COV2.S vaccination and SARS-CoV-2 variants. Treatment described: approximately 18 received Ad26.COV2.S at low or high dose, single or two shots; 5 received placebo; per-sample allocation not given. Sampling took place 63 days after the first vaccine or placebo injection. Sequencing was performed with immunoSEQ multiplex PCR; in TCRdb, only in-frame clones are kept and a portion is missing. The data contain about 680,000 clones, 80% to 90% of them singletons. The sample was peripheral blood, taken in a trial of Ad26.COV2.S vaccine versus placebo. The receptors originated from a person aged 18 to 59 who received the Ad26.COV2.S COVID-19 vaccine or a placebo.

The chain carries TRBV12-3 or TRBV12-4 and TRBJ2-3, with D maybe TRBD2 (6 bases). This CDR3 is built from 12 residues. Trimming took 8 bases from V and 4 from J, leaving 10 bases between them. CDR3 residues: CASVGSSDTQYF. The CDR3 nucleotides are TGTGCCAGCGTCGGGAGTTCAGATACGCAGTATTTT.

The chain is built from TRBV6-5 and TRBJ2-1; a weak D match, TRBD2 (6 bases). Germline CDR1 and CDR2: MNHEY and SVGAGI. The CDR3 is 15 residues long. The ends were cut back, 6 bases at V and 8 bases at J, with 20 bases in the middle. Here the CDR3 reads CASRTVGGIRDEQFF. The CDR3 bases are TGTGCCAGCAGGACGGTGGGCGGGATAAGAGATGAGCAGTTCTTC.

The CDR3 sequence is CAWTTSGGMGNTIYF. The CDR3 bases are TGTGCCTGGACCACATCAGGGGGAATGGGAAACACCATATATTTT. The chain employs TRBV30 and TRBJ1-3, with 7 bases fitting TRBD1. CDR1 is GTSNPN and CDR2 is SVGIG in the germline V gene (reference sequence). Trimming at V came to 4 bases and at J to 4 bases, leaving 10 bases not matched to a gene. The CDR3 totals 15 residues.

The chain has TRBV6-5 and TRBJ2-7; 7 positions agree with TRBD1. The CDR3 has 13 amino acids. Trimming at V came to 6 bases and at J to 3 bases, leaving 5 bases not matched to a gene. Germline V gene sequence: CDR1 MNHEY, CDR2 SVGAGI. The DNA for the CDR3 is TGTGCCAGCAGGCCGACAGGGCGCTACGAGCAGTACTTC. Amino acids: CASRPTGRYEQYF.

This clone was seen a few times. The gene calls are TRBV19 and TRBJ1-2; TRBD1 matches 10 bases. The CDR3 sequence is 15 residues long. The germline V gene has CDR1 LNHDA and CDR2 SQIVND (reference sequence). V trimming: 3 bases; J trimming: 4 bases; junction bases outside the gene matches: 5. The CDR3 here is CASSMADRGSYGYTF. CDR3 DNA sequence: TGTGCCAGTAGTATGGCGGACAGGGGGAGCTATGGCTACACCTTC.

The J gene is TRBJ2-7, the V gene TRBV6-6; no reliable D call. This CDR3 has 12 residues. Germline V gene sequence: CDR1 MNHNY, CDR2 SVGAGI (reference sequence). V was trimmed by 5 bases and J by 4 bases, leaving 9 bases between them. Written as DNA, the CDR3 is TGTGCCAGCAGTCCTCGACGGTACGAGCAGTACTTC. As protein: CASSPRRYEQYF.

The chain joins TRBV15 to TRBJ2-2, with D tentatively TRBD2 (6 bases). Germline values: CDR1 LNHNV, CDR2 YYDKDF (reference sequence). The CDR3 covers 15 residues. Deletions cut 8 bases from V and 1 base from J, with 14 bases between. In DNA form, the CDR3 reads TGTGCCACCCGACGGGGAGGAGGGAACACCGGGGAGCTGTTTTTT. Protein sequence: CATRRGGGNTGELFF.

This chain connects TRBV18 to TRBJ1-5; D unresolved. The CDR3 is made up of 15 amino acids. V dropped 6 bases and J dropped 0 bases, with 12 bases sitting between them. Per germline, CDR1 KGHSH and CDR2 LQKENI. CDR3 DNA sequence: TGTGCCAGCTCTTGGATGGGCCATAGCAATCAGCCCCAGCATTTT. Residues: CASSWMGHSNQPQHF.

The rearrangement joins TRBV15 to TRBJ2-1; 13 bases match TRBD2. J lost 8 bases, V lost 2 bases, and 3 bases had no gene match. Germline V gene lookup returns CDR1 LNHNV and CDR2 YYDKDF (reference sequence). This CDR3 region has 15 residues. The CDR3 nucleotides read TGTGCCACCAGCAGAAGGACTAGCGGGAGCTATGAGCAGTTCTTC. Translating gives CATSRRTSGSYEQFF.

V and J are TRBV10-1 and TRBJ1-6; D is ambiguous. The CDR3 spans 19 residues. CDR1 and CDR2 (germline): WNHNN, SYGVQD (reference sequence). Trimming stripped 8 bases from V and 5 bases from J, with 28 bases between. The CDR3 sequence: CASPTTDGRFLLNNSPLHF. In DNA form, the CDR3 reads TGCGCCAGCCCCACCACGGACGGCCGTTTCCTTTTGAATAATTCACCCCTCCACTTT.

The chain has TRBV5-1 and TRBJ1-3; D unresolved. Per germline, CDR1 SGHRS and CDR2 YFSETQ. The CDR3 has 15 residues. Trimming took 1 base from V and 2 from J, leaving 10 bases between them. CDR3 nucleotide sequence: TGCGCCAGCAGCTTGACGGCAGGCCCTGGAAACACCATATATTTT. It codes for CASSLTAGPGNTIYF.

This rearrangement joins TRBV9 to TRBJ2-3; D is unresolved. Germline values: CDR1 SGDLS, CDR2 YYNGEE. V lost 0 bases and J lost 0, with 8 bases in between. The CDR3 contains 15 residues. CDR3 in DNA: TGTGCCAGCAGCGTAGGGAGCAGTAGCACAGATACGCAGTATTTT. Residues: CASSVGSSSTDTQYF.

The chain couples TRBV5-6 to TRBJ1-3; unclear D gene. Trimming left V 4 bases short and J 0 bases short, with 8 bases between. Germline-derived CDR1 and CDR2 are SGHDT and YYEEEE. CDR3 length equals 14 residues. The CDR3 sequence: CASSVISSGNTIYF. CDR3 in DNA: TGTGCCAGCAGCGTCATCTCCTCTGGAAACACCATATATTTT.

The rearrangement uses TRBV29-1 and TRBJ2-3; 10 positions agree with TRBD2. V shed 7 bases and J 2 bases; nucleotides not matched to a gene: 6. The CDR3 spans 14 residues. Germline V gene sequence: CDR1 SQVTM, CDR2 ANQGSEA. The CDR3 bases are TGCAGCGCCCGGACTAGCGGCTTCACAGATACGCAGTATTTT. This gives the protein CSARTSGFTDTQYF.

This chain uses TRBV12-3 or TRBV12-4 with TRBJ1-5; D remains unclear. The V gene lost 8 bases and the J gene lost 0 bases, with 8 bases spanning the gap. CDR3 length: 13 amino acids. The CDR3 protein is CASDTVSNQPQHF. The CDR3 coding sequence is TGTGCCAGCGATACGGTTAGCAATCAGCCCCAGCATTTT.

This clone was recorded only once. Other DNA sequences in this specimen translate into the identical CDR3. The V gene is TRBV15, the J gene TRBJ1-5; D is unresolved. With 1 base removed from V and 0 bases from J, the gap between germline ends came to 7 bases. This CDR3 contains 15 residues. The germline V gene encodes CDR1 LNHNV and CDR2 YYDKDF (reference sequence). CDR3 region: CATSRGGYSNQPQHF. The CDR3 DNA is TGTGCCACCAGCAGAGGAGGGTATAGCAATCAGCCCCAGCATTTT. The entire variable domain, with the rest obtained from reference TRBV15 and TRBJ1-5, is as follows: DAMVIQNPRYQVTQFGKPVTLSCSQTLNHNVMYWYQQKSSQAPKLLFHYYDKDFNNEADTPDNFQSRRPNTSFCFLDIRSPGLGDTAMYLCATSRGGYSNQPQHFGDGTRLSIL.

The chain is built from TRBV5-1 and TRBJ2-7; weak D call: TRBD1 (6 bases). V was clipped by 3 bases and J by 3 bases, with 16 bases between them. Germline CDR1 is SGHRS and CDR2 is YFSETQ. The CDR3 is made up of 15 amino acids. Here the CDR3 reads CASSSGTTVYYEQYF. The DNA of the CDR3 is TGCGCCAGCAGCTCCGGGACAACGGTCTACTACGAGCAGTACTTC.

This clone was observed a single time. The DNA for the CDR3 is TGTGCCTGGAGTGTAAAGGGGACAGTAAATTCACCCCTCCACTTT. Its translation: CAWSVKGTVNSPLHF. The chain is built from TRBV30 and TRBJ1-6; 7 bases are shared with TRBD1. CDR1 and CDR2 (germline): GTSNPN, SVGIG (reference sequence). With V trimmed by 0 bases and J by 7 bases, 6 bases remained unmatched. CDR3 length: 15 residues.

Only one count was recorded for this clone. V and J are TRBV21-1 and TRBJ1-5. TRBV21-1 is recorded as a pseudogene. The CDR3 sequence is 14 residues long. In DNA, the CDR3 is TGTGCCAGCAGCCAGAAGAAGGCGAGAAAGTCCCAGCATTTT. This gives the protein CASSQKKARKSQHF.

V gene TRBV25-1 combines with J gene TRBJ2-6; no clear D. CDR1 MGHDK and CDR2 SYGVNS come from the germline V gene. The CDR3 length is 11 residues. The CDR3 DNA follows: TGTGGTGGCTCTGGGGCCAACGTCCTGACTTTC. It codes for CGGSGANVLTF.

This rearrangement joins TRBV3-1 (or the pseudogene TRBV3-2) to TRBJ2-2; TRBD2 aligns across 15 bases. The V gene end was trimmed by 4 bases and the J gene end by 7 bases; junction bases not matched to a gene: 7. This CDR3 comprises 17 residues. CDR1 is LGHDT and CDR2 is YNNKEL in the germline V gene (reference sequence). The CDR3 DNA sequence: TGTGCCAGCAGCCTCGGGACTAGCGGGAGGTTGGACGGGGAGCTGTTTTTT. This codes for CASSLGTSGRLDGELFF.

In this sample, this clone turned up a few times. The chain links TRBV19 to TRBJ1-1; D is uncertain. Germline assignment: CDR1 LNHDA and CDR2 SQIVND (reference sequence). The V end lost 8 bases, the J end lost 0 bases, and 16 bases lay between the germline ends. The CDR3 contains 15 residues. The CDR3 DNA sequence: TGTGCCAGTGCTACCGTGGCCTCCATGAACACTGAAGCTTTCTTT. Its protein product is CASATVASMNTEAFF.

The genes are TRBV3-1 (or the pseudogene TRBV3-2) and TRBJ1-1; no clear D. In germline, CDR1 is LGHDT, CDR2 YNNKEL (reference sequence). V lost 2 bases and J 0 bases, leaving 4 bases between the germline ends. CDR3 length equals 13 residues. CDR3 residues: CASSQTLNTEAFF. Here the CDR3 DNA reads TGTGCCAGCAGCCAAACGCTGAACACTGAAGCTTTCTTT.

The chain links TRBV11-3 to TRBJ2-1; the D is unclear. Germline V gene lookup returns CDR1 SGHNT and CDR2 YENEEA. CDR3 length: 14 amino acids. V lost 0 bases and J 3 bases, leaving 6 bases between the germline ends. The CDR3 DNA sequence: TGTGCCAGCAGCTTAGATGGCGGCTACAATGAGCAGTTCTTC. Translating it yields CASSLDGGYNEQFF.

The chain carries TRBV7-9 and TRBJ1-2; D call uncertain. Germline V gene sequence: CDR1 SEHNR, CDR2 FQNEAQ (reference sequence). The CDR3 is made up of 16 amino acids. The V end was cut by 5 bases, the J end by 5 bases, with 21 bases between. CDR3 region: CASSEVRTLTFYGYTF. CDR3 in DNA: TGTGCCAGCAGCGAGGTACGGACTCTCACCTTTTATGGCTACACCTTC.

The chain couples TRBV29-1 to TRBJ1-1, with 7 bases that match TRBD1. V shed 6 bases and J 1 base; nucleotides not matched to a gene: 5. This CDR3 region has 13 residues. Germline V gives CDR1 SQVTM, CDR2 ANQGSEA. CDR3: CSVRGPRNTEAFF. As DNA, the CDR3 is TGCAGCGTGAGGGGGCCCAGGAACACTGAAGCTTTCTTT.

This chain links TRBV7-6 with TRBJ2-3, with D unresolved. The ends were cut back, 0 bases at V and 4 bases at J, with 11 bases in the middle. Germline CDR1 and CDR2: SGHVS and FNYEAQ. CDR3 length: 15 residues. The CDR3 region has the DNA TGTGCCAGCAGCTTAGCGGCTTCGTACGCAGATACGCAGTATTTT. This sequence encodes CASSLAASYADTQYF.